This T cell receptor (beta chain) is from a study of shared clonotypes between healthy human individuals (dated by TCRdb to between 2020 and 2021). As for the study more broadly: Two women and three men aged 18 to 49 years were included in the cohort. For each donor, CD4 naive and CD4 memory were each run on three plates, CD8 naive on two plates, and CD8 memory on one plate. Blood TCR repertoires of five healthy adults were deeply sequenced to estimate repertoire size and the extent of clonotype sharing between individuals. To increase sequencing depth and limit assay-specific biases, different laboratories used diverse techniques to prepare libraries and sequence TCR repertoires. Between about 0.8 and 8.9 billion PBMCs per donor were obtained by leukapheresis. Study-level results and caveats: Because the study included only a small number of donors, the genetic and exposure-history diversity represented was limited. Across a handful of donors, about 4.5% of naive CD4, roughly 3.3% of naive CD8, about 2.3% of memory CD4, and approximately 0.4% of memory CD8 clonotypes were shared. Sampling was restricted to blood, and TCR repertoires in tissues likely differ from the TCR repertoires found in blood. Rarefaction of sorted-subset datasets indicated incomplete sequencing despite the large sequencing depth. Naive subsets generally had larger estimated clonotype richness than memory subsets did. Compared with non-shared clonotypes, clonotypes shared by all four sorted-subset donors had higher generation probabilities. Based on pairwise subsampling, the degree of clonotype sharing among donors was expected to be affected by sequencing depth.

On this clone itself: Its antigen has not been determined. With a far larger clone one base away, a read error is the likely cause.

Using the deep immunoSEQ assay, TCR CDR3 regions were amplified from genomic DNA by multiplex PCR. Genomic DNA extracted from each cell subset was distributed evenly over all wells of several immunoSEQ 96-well plates, and each plate served as one replicate. For sorted subsets, each replicate PCR was loaded with approximately 0.2 ug genomic DNA, equivalent to 30,000 to 35,000 T cell genomes. Purified libraries were measured with a Qubit 3.0 fluorometer, size-checked on a Bioanalyzer 2100, and measured again with the KAPA Library Quantification kit. Every immunoSEQ 96-well plate was sequenced on a dedicated single-read 150-cycle Illumina NextSeq 550 flow cell. The authors' analysis ran thus. Because the immunoSEQ output held only junctional sequences and lacked quality scores, the filtering could not match the filtering applied to full-length reads. Sequences were annotated with PyIR, a Python wrapper for IgBLAST v1.9, using IMGT germline references to assign V/J genes and CDR3. Reads were filtered out if the reads had weak V/J assignments (E-value above 1e-6), no CDR3, stop codons, out-of-frame junctions, or ambiguous translated residues. V3J clonotypes were defined as sequences sharing an identical inferred V gene, J gene, and CDR3 amino acid sequence. To compute the percentage overlap between repertoires, the number of shared unique clonotypes was divided by the size of the smaller repertoire. Richness of each repertoire was evaluated using RTK rarefaction, the Chao1 estimator, and Recon v2.1 estimates of unobserved clonotypes. Generation probabilities for all TCRbeta clonotypes obtained by the gDNA method from a few donors were computed using OLGA. TCRdb mirrors the immuneACCESS table, restricted to in-frame sequences. Some clones are absent from its copies; in checked studies, under half trace to an unresolved V gene, and the reason for the others is unknown. D and trimming were read from the DNA, whereas the V and J calls and clone size are those reported in that table. Present in this sample are fewer than 850,000 clones, around 72% of which were seen just once. The top ten clones comprise approximately 1.8% of the sample.

The donors were healthy, HIV-negative adults who had no recently reported acute infections or vaccinations. Every donor was a Caucasian adult residing in Nashville, Tennessee, USA. CD4+ T cells were enriched through magnetic negative selection, after which naive cells were positively selected on CD45RA and the remaining negative fraction served as the memory subset. After blood collection by leukapheresis, PBMCs were isolated using Ficoll-Histopaque density gradient centrifugation and then cryopreserved in the vapor phase of liquid nitrogen. Purity and quantity of every magnetically sorted T cell population were checked by analytical flow cytometry. From each sorted fraction, genomic DNA was isolated and quantified by UV absorbance on a Nanodrop 2000c. Sequencing input: memory CD4+ T cells sorted from blood. This specimen's cell subset or site label, interpreted: CD45RA-negative fraction. The receptor comes from a woman younger than 45 in good health.

The CDR3 reads as follows: CASSGDGYGYTF. In nucleotide form, the sequence is TGTGCCAGCAGCGGGGACGGCTATGGCTACACCTTC. This chain joins TRBV27 to TRBJ1-2; the D gene is perhaps TRBD1, from 5 matching bases. The germline V gene (reference sequence) supplies CDR1 MNHEY and CDR2 SMNVEV. The CDR3 sequence holds 12 residues, the cysteine and phenylalanine included. Only the CDR3 DNA stays, 36 bases, in frame from base 1. Trimming at the junction amounts to 6 bases on V and 4 bases on J, and the germline ends lie 9 bases apart.